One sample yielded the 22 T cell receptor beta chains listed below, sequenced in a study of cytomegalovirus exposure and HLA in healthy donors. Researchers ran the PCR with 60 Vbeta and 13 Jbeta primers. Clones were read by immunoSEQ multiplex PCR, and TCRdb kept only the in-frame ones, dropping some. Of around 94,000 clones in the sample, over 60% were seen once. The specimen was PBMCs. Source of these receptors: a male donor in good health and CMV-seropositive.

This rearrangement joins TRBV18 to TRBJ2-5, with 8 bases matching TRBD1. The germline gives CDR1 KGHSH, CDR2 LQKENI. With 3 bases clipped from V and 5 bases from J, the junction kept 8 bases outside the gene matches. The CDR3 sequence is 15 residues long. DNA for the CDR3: TGTGCCAGCTCACCCCCCGGACAGGGTGGGGAGACCCAGTACTTC. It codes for CASSPPGQGGETQYF.

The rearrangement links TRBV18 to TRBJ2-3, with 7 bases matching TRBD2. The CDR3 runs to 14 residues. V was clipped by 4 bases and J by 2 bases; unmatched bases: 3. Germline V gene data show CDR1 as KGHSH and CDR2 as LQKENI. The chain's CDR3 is CASSRRDYTDTQYF. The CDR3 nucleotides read TGTGCCAGCTCACGCCGGGACTACACAGATACGCAGTATTTT.

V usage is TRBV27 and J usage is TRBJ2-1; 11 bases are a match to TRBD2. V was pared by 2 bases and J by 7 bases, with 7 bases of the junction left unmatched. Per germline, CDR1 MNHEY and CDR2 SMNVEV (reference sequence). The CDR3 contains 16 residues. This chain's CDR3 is CASSLLIAGGVNEQFF. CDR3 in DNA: TGTGCCAGCAGTTTACTTATAGCGGGAGGGGTAAATGAGCAGTTCTTC.

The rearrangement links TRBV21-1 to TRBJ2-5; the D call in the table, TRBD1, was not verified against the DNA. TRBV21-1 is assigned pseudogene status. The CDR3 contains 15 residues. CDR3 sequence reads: CASSKDPGGGETQYF. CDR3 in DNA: TGTGCCAGCAGCAAAGACCCAGGGGGCGGAGAGACCCAGTACTTC.

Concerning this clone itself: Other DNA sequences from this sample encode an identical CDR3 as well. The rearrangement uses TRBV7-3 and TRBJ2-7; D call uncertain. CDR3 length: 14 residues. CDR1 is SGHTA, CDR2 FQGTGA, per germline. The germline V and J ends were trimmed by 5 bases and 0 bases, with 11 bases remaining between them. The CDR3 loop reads CASSPSGSSYEQYF. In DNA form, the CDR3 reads TGTGCCAGCAGCCCCTCAGGCAGCTCCTACGAGCAGTACTTC.

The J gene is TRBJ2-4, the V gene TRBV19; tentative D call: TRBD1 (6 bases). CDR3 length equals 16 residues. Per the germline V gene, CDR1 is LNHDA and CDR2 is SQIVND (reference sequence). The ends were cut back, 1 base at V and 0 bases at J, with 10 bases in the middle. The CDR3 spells CASSIVGALAKNIQYF. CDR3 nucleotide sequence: TGTGCCAGTAGTATAGTGGGGGCGCTAGCCAAAAACATTCAGTACTTC.

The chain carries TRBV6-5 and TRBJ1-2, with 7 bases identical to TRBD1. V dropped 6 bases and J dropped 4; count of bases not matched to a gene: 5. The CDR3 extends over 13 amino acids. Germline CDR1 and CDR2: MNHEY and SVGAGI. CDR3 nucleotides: TGTGCCAGCAGGAAGACAGGGCTCTATGGCTACACCTTC. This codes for CASRKTGLYGYTF.

Here the CDR3 reads CASSQDRQGGRGQPQHF. The CDR3 nucleotides read TGCGCCAGCAGCCAAGATAGGCAGGGGGGAAGAGGACAGCCCCAGCATTTT. The chain links TRBV4-1 to TRBJ1-5, with 7 bases lining up with TRBD1. The CDR3 is made up of 17 amino acids. The V and J ends lost 0 bases and 7 bases, in that order; junction bases with no gene match: 12. Per the germline V gene, CDR1 is MGHRA and CDR2 is YSYEKL.

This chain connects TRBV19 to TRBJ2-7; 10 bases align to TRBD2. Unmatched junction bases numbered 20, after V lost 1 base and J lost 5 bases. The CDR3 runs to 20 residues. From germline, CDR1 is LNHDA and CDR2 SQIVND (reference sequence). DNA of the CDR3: TGTGCCAGTAGTATAGTCCAGTGGGGGAGCGGGAGGGCCTTCGAGCACGAGCAGTACTTC. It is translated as CASSIVQWGSGRAFEHEQYF.

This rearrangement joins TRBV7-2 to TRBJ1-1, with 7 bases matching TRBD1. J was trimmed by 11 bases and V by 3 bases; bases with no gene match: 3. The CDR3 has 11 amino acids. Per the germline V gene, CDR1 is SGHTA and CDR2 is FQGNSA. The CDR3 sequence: CASSFRDSAFF. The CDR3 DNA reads TGTGCCAGCAGCTTCCGGGACAGTGCTTTCTTT. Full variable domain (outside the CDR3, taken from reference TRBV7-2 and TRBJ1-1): GAGVSQSPSNKVTEKGKDVELRCDPISGHTALYWYRQSLGQGLEFLIYFQGNSAPDKSGLPSDRFSAERTGGSVSTLTIQRTQQEDSAVYLCASSFRDSAFFGQGTRLTVV.

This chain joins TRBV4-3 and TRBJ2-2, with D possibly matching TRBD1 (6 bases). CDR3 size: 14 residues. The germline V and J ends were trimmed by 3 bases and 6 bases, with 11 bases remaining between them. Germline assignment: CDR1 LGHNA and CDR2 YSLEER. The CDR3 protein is CASSQDRGPGELFF. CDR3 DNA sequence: TGCGCCAGCAGCCAGGACAGAGGACCCGGGGAGCTGTTTTTT.

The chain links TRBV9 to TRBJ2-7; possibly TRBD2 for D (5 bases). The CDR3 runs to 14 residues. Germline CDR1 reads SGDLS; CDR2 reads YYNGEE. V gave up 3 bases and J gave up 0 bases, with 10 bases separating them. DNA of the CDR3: TGTGCCAGCAGCGCCTTCGGGAACTCCTACGAGCAGTACTTC. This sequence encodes CASSAFGNSYEQYF. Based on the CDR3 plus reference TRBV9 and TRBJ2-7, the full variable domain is DSGVTQTPKHLITATGQRVTLRCSPRSGDLSVYWYQQSLDQGLQFLIQYYNGEERAKGNILERFSAQQFPDLHSELNLSSLELGDSALYFCASSAFGNSYEQYFGPGTRLTVT.

This CDR3 reads CASSVESGGRQETQYF. The DNA for the CDR3 is TGTGCCAGCAGCGTAGAGTCGGGAGGTAGGCAAGAGACCCAGTACTTC. The chain recombines TRBV9 with TRBJ2-5, with 7 bases identical to TRBD2. The CDR3 sequence is 16 residues long. Per the germline V gene, CDR1 is SGDLS and CDR2 is YYNGEE. The ends lost 0 bases at V and 2 bases at J; junction bases unmatched: 7.

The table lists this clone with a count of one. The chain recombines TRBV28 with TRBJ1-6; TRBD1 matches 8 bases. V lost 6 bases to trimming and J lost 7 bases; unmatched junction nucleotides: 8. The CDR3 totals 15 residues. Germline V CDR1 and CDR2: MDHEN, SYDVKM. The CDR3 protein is CASSRMDRANSPLHF. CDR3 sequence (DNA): TGTGCCAGCAGCCGTATGGACAGGGCGAATTCACCCCTCCACTTT.

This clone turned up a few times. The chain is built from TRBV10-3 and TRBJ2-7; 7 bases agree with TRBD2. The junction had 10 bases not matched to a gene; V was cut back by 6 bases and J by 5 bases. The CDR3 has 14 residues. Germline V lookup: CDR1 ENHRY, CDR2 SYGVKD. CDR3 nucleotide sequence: TGTGCCATCAGCGGGACTACCCTCGGCGACGAGCAGTACTTC. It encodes CAISGTTLGDEQYF.

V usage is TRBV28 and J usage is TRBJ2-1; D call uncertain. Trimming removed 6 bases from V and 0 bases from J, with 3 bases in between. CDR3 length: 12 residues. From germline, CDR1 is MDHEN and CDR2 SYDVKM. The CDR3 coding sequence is TGTGCCAGCAGAGCCTCCTACAATGAGCAGTTCTTC. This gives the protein CASRASYNEQFF.

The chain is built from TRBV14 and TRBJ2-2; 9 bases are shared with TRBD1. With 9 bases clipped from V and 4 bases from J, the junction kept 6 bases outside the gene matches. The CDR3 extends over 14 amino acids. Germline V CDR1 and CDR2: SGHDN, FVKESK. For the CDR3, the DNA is TGTGCCAGTCGGGGGACAGGGCCCACCGGGGAGCTGTTTTTT. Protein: CASRGTGPTGELFF.

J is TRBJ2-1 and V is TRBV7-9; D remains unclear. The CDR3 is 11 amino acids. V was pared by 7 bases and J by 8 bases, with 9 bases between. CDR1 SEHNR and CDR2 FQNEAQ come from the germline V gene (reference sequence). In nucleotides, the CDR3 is TGTGCCAGCACCCTCCCCGATGAGCAGTTCTTC. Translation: CASTLPDEQFF. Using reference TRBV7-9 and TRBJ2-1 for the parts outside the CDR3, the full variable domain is DTGVSQNPRHKITKRGQNVTFRCDPISEHNRLYWYRQTLGQGPEFLTYFQNEAQLEKSRLLSDRFSAERPKGSFSTLEIQRTEQGDSAMYLCASTLPDEQFFGPGTRLTVL.

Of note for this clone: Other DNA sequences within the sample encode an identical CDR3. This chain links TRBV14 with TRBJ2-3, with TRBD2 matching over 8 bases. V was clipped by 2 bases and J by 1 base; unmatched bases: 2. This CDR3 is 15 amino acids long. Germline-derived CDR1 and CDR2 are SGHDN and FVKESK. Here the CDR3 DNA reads TGTGCCAGCAGCCAACTAGCGGGTGGCACAGATACGCAGTATTTT. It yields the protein CASSQLAGGTDTQYF.

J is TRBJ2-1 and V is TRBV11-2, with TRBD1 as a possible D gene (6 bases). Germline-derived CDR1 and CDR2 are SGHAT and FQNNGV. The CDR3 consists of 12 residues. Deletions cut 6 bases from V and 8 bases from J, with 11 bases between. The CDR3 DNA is TGTGCCAGCAGTTCTCAGGGGTATGAGCAGTTCTTC. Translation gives CASSSQGYEQFF.

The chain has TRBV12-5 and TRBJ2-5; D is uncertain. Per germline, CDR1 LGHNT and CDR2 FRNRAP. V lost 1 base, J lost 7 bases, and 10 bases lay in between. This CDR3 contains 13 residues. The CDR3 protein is CASGLDSIGTQYF. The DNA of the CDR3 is TGTGCTAGTGGTTTGGACTCGATCGGGACCCAGTACTTC.

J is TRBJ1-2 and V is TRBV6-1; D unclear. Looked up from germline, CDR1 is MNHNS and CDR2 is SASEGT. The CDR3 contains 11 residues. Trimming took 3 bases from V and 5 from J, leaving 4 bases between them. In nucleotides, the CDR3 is TGTGCCAGCAGTGACCTTTATGGCTACACCTTC. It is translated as CASSDLYGYTF.